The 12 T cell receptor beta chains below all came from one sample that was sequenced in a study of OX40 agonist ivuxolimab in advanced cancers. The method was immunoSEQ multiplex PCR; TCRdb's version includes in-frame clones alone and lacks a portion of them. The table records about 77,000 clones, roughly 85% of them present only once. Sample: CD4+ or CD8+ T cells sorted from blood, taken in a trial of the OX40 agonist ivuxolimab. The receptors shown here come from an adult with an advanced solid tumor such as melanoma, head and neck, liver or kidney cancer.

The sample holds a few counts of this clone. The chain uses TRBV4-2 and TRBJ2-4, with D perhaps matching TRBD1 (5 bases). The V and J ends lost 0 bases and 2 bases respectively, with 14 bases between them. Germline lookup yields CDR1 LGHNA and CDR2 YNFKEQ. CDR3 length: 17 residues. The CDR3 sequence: CASSQDFWGAPKNIQYF. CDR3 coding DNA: TGTGCCAGCAGCCAAGATTTCTGGGGCGCACCCAAAAACATTCAGTACTTC.

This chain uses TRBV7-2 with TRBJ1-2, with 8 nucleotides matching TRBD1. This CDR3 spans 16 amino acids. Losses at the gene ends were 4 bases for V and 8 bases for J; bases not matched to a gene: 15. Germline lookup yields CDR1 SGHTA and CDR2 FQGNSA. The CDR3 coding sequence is TGTGCCAGCAGCTATCCAGGAGGGCAGGGGGCAGGAGGCTACACCTTC. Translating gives CASSYPGGQGAGGYTF.

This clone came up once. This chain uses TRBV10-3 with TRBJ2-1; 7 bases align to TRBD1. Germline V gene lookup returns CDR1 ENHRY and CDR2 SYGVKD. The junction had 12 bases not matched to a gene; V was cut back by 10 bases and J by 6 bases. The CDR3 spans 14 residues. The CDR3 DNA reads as TGTGCCACCCAGAGACCGGGACAGTTCAATGAGCAGTTCTTC. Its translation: CATQRPGQFNEQFF.

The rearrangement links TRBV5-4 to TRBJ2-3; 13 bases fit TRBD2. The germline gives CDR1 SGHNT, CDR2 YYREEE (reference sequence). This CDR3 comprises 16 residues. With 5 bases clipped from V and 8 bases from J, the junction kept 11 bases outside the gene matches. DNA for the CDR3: TGTGCCAGCAGACCCGGACTAGCGGGGGCCTGGGGTACGCAGTATTTT. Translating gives CASRPGLAGAWGTQYF.

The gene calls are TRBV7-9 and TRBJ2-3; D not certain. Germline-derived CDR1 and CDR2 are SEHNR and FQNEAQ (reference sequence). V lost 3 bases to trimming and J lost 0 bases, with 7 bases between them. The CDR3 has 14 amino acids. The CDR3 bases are TGTGCCAGCAGCTTCGACATTAGCACAGATACGCAGTATTTT. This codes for CASSFDISTDTQYF.

The CDR3 DNA reads as TGTGCCAGCTCACCCGACAGGGAGAGGAATGAAAAACTGTTTTTT. It specifies CASSPDRERNEKLFF. J is TRBJ1-4 and V is TRBV18; 7 nucleotides match TRBD1. This CDR3 spans 15 amino acids. Germline CDR1 is KGHSH and CDR2 is LQKENI. The junction had 6 bases not matched to a gene; V was cut back by 3 bases and J by 5 bases.

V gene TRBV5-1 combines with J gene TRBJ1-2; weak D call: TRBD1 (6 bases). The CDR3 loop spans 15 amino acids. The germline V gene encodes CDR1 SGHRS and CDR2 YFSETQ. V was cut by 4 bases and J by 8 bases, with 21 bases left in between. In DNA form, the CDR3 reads TGCGCCAGCAGCGTACAGGTGTCAGGGACAAGAGGCTACACCTTC. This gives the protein CASSVQVSGTRGYTF.

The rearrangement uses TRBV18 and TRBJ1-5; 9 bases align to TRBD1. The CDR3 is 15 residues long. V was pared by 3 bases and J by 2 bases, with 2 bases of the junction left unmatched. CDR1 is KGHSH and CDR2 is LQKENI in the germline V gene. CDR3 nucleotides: TGTGCCAGCTCACCGACAGGGGGAGGCAATCAGCCCCAGCATTTT. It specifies CASSPTGGGNQPQHF.

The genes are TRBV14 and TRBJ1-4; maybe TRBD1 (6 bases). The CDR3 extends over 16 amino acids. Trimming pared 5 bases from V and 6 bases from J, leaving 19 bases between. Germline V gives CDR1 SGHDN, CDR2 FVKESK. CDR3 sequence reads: CASSYEPDRLDEKLFF. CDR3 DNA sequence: TGTGCCAGCAGCTACGAACCCGACAGGTTGGATGAAAAACTGTTTTTT.

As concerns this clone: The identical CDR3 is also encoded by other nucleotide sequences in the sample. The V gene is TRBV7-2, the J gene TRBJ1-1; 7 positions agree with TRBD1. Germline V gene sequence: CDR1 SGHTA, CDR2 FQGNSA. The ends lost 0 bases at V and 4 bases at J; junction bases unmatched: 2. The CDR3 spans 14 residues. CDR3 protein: CASSLAQGGTEAFF. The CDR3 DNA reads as TGTGCCAGCAGCTTAGCGCAGGGGGGCACTGAAGCTTTCTTT.

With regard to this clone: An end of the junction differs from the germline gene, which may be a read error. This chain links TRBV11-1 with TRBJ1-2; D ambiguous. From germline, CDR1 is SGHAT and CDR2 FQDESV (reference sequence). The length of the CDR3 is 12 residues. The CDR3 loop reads CASSAGRDGHTF. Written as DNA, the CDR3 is TGTGCCAGCAGCGCCGGGAGGGATGGCCACACCTTC.

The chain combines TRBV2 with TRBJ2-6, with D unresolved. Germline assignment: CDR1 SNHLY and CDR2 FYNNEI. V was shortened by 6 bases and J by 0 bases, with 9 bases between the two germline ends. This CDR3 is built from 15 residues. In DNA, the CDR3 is TGTGCCAGCAGAGGTACCCCCTCTGGGGCCAACGTCCTGACTTTC. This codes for CASRGTPSGANVLTF.